This T cell receptor beta chain was sequenced during a study of blood T cell repertoires in COVID-19. Study-level information: Researchers got acute and convalescent COVID-19 samples from the United States, Italy and Spain. From T cells, B-cell-depleted T cells, or PBMCs came the material, which was cDNA or gDNA.

Authors' methods: Cell counts per sample came from amplifying reference gene primers. The table came from immunoSEQ multiplex PCR; TCRdb's copy has only in-frame clones and leaves some out. V and J calls plus clone size are reproduced from that table; the DNA served to infer D and trimming. This table has fewer than 250,000 clones, about nine tenths appearing once. J lost 2 bases, V lost 5 bases, and 6 bases had no gene match. The CDR3 extends over 15 amino acids. The V gene's germline CDR1 is LNHDA and CDR2 SQIVND (reference sequence). Patients at the Seattle site were enrolled during active infection and followed longitudinally.

This receptor was taken from a man aged 25-45 years with COVID-19, enrolled during active disease. The V gene is TRBV19, the J gene TRBJ2-5, with 9 positions matching TRBD1. The sequenced material came from peripheral blood. CDR3 region: CASSLDRGQQETQYF. CDR3 nucleotides: TGTGCCAGTAGTTTGGACAGGGGACAACAAGAGACCCAGTACTTC.